What follows are 30 T cell receptor beta chains derived from one specimen sequenced in a study of blood T cell repertoires in COVID-19. The repertoire was sequenced with immunoSEQ multiplex PCR; TCRdb's copy has only in-frame clones and lacks some. The sample records roughly 300,000 clones, about four fifths being singletons. The sequencing input was peripheral blood. The receptors here all came from a woman in her 50s who had recovered from COVID-19.

This clone is a singleton in its sample. The chain has TRBV19 and TRBJ1-6, with 9 bases identical to TRBD1. V was clipped by 6 bases and J by 10 bases; unmatched bases: 13. Looked up from germline, CDR1 is LNHDA and CDR2 is SQIVND (reference sequence). This CDR3 spans 16 amino acids. In DNA form, the CDR3 reads TGTGCCAGTAGCCAGGACAGGGGTAAAATGGGCTCACCCCTCCACTTT. Translation gives CASSQDRGKMGSPLHF.

The chain is built from TRBV9 and TRBJ1-1; the match to TRBD1 covers 7 bases. The germline gives CDR1 SGDLS, CDR2 YYNGEE. The CDR3 sequence is 14 residues long. The V and J ends lost 0 bases and 7 bases, in that order; junction bases with no gene match: 6. For the CDR3, the DNA is TGTGCCAGCAGCGTAGGACAGAGGACAGGTGAAGCTTTCTTT. The encoded protein is CASSVGQRTGEAFF.

This clone was counted a few times. The chain uses TRBV5-1 and TRBJ1-4; D unresolved. The CDR3 has 14 amino acids. Germline V gene sequence: CDR1 SGHRS, CDR2 YFSETQ. Trimming took 2 bases from V and 5 from J, leaving 10 bases between them. The CDR3 protein is CASSFGGENEKLFF. Here the CDR3 DNA reads TGCGCCAGCAGCTTCGGCGGGGAGAATGAAAAACTGTTTTTT.

This sequence joins TRBV30 and TRBJ2-3, with 7 bases fitting TRBD2. In germline, CDR1 is GTSNPN, CDR2 SVGIG (reference sequence). V lost 3 bases and J lost 2; bases outside the gene matches: 8. The CDR3 is 15 residues long. The CDR3 reads CAWRGGSGNTDTQYF. The CDR3 DNA reads as TGTGCCTGGAGGGGGGGGAGCGGTAACACAGATACGCAGTATTTT.

This clone was counted a few times. This chain connects TRBV6-2 or TRBV6-3 to TRBJ1-5; D is uncertain. Trimming shortened V by 6 bases and J by 5 bases, and 14 bases separated the two germline ends. This CDR3 contains 14 residues. Germline V CDR1 and CDR2: MNHEY, SVGEGT. CDR3 sequence: CASSITGSYQPQHF. In DNA form, the CDR3 reads TGTGCCAGCAGCATCACTGGGAGTTATCAGCCCCAGCATTTT.

The chain couples TRBV5-1 to TRBJ2-7, with TRBD2 identical over 11 bases. Germline lookup yields CDR1 SGHRS and CDR2 YFSETQ. Losses at the gene ends were 5 bases for V and 0 bases for J; bases not matched to a gene: 13. The CDR3 runs to 18 residues. The CDR3 reads CASSSGGALGITSYEQYF. The DNA of the CDR3 is TGCGCCAGCAGTAGCGGGGGGGCCTTGGGAATCACCTCCTACGAGCAGTACTTC. Complete variable domain (other parts from reference TRBV5-1 and TRBJ2-7): KAGVTQTPRYLIKTRGQQVTLSCSPISGHRSVSWYQQTPGQGLQFLFEYFSETQRNKGNFPGRFSGRQFSNSRSEMNVSTLELGDSALYLCASSSGGALGITSYEQYFGPGTRLTVT.

V usage is TRBV5-1 and J usage is TRBJ1-3; D gene uncertain. Trimming shortened V by 1 base and J by 2 bases, and 13 bases separated the two germline ends. Looked up from germline, CDR1 is SGHRS and CDR2 is YFSETQ. The CDR3 is made up of 16 amino acids. This chain's CDR3 is CASSLSLSSPGNTIYF. DNA of the CDR3: TGCGCCAGCAGCTTGTCACTTTCCTCCCCTGGAAACACCATATATTTT.

This chain links TRBV29-1 with TRBJ2-2, with 10 positions matching TRBD2. After removal of 2 bases from V and 6 bases from J, the junction contained 6 bases not matched to a gene. This CDR3 has 15 amino acids. CDR1 SQVTM and CDR2 ANQGSEA come from the germline V gene. The CDR3 DNA is TGCAGCGTTGAATCTAGCGGGAGACCCTCCGGGGAGCTGTTTTTT. Translation: CSVESSGRPSGELFF.

The sample holds many counts of this clone. The rearrangement links TRBV27 to TRBJ2-1; 11 bases agree with TRBD2. This CDR3 region has 15 residues. V trimming: 5 bases; J trimming: 2 bases; junction bases outside the gene matches: 2. Germline V lookup: CDR1 MNHEY, CDR2 SMNVEV (reference sequence). CDR3 sequence reads: CASSMTSGAYNEQFF. CDR3 sequence (DNA): TGTGCCAGCAGTATGACTAGCGGGGCCTACAATGAGCAGTTCTTC.

The chain's CDR3 is CASSLSGSGNTIYF. The DNA for the CDR3 is TGTGCCAGCAGTTTATCGGGAAGTGGAAACACCATATATTTT. This chain uses TRBV6-2 or TRBV6-3 with TRBJ1-3; D is unclear. V gave up 4 bases and J gave up 3 bases, with 10 bases separating them. This CDR3 contains 14 residues. CDR1 MNHEY and CDR2 SVGEGT come from the germline V gene.

The rearrangement links TRBV19 to TRBJ2-1, with TRBD2 identical over 12 bases. Germline CDR1 reads LNHDA; CDR2 reads SQIVND (reference sequence). CDR3 length: 18 amino acids. V dropped 8 bases and J dropped 6; count of bases not matched to a gene: 17. As DNA, the CDR3 is TGTGCCAGTGGAAAAGGGCTAGCGGGAGGGCTCCCCCTCAATGAGCAGTTCTTC. Amino acid sequence: CASGKGLAGGLPLNEQFF. The whole variable domain, filled in from reference TRBV19 and TRBJ2-1, reads DGGITQSPKYLFRKEGQNVTLSCEQNLNHDAMYWYRQDPGQGLRLIYYSQIVNDFQKGDIAEGYSVSREKKESFPLTVTSAQKNPTAFYLCASGKGLAGGLPLNEQFFGPGTRLTVL.

This clone was seen only a few times. CDR3 residues: CASSSTSDWGDGETQYF. The DNA of the CDR3 is TGTGCCAGCAGTTCCACTTCTGATTGGGGAGATGGCGAGACCCAGTACTTC. The chain is built from TRBV27 and TRBJ2-5, with D perhaps matching TRBD2 (5 bases). CDR1 and CDR2 from the germline V gene are MNHEY and SMNVEV (reference sequence). CDR3 length: 17 amino acids. V lost 4 bases and J 5 bases, leaving 23 bases between the germline ends.

This sequence joins TRBV19 and TRBJ2-7; maybe TRBD1 (7 bases). Trimming removed 4 bases from V and 5 bases from J, with 18 bases in between. Germline CDR1 is LNHDA and CDR2 is SQIVND (reference sequence). The CDR3 is 15 amino acids. CDR3 nucleotides: TGTGCCAGTAGTACGCGGGACAGTCGAAGGGACGAGCAGTACTTC. It encodes CASSTRDSRRDEQYF.

The chain employs TRBV29-1 and TRBJ2-2, with 11 bases fitting TRBD2. The CDR3 is made up of 14 amino acids. V trimming: 5 bases; J trimming: 7 bases; junction bases outside the gene matches: 6. CDR1 and CDR2 (germline): SQVTM, ANQGSEA. The DNA for the CDR3 is TGCAGCGTTTCATCTCTAGCGGGAGGCGGGGAGCTGTTTTTT. Encoded protein: CSVSSLAGGGELFF.

Remarks on this clone: Other DNA sequences from this sample encode an identical CDR3 as well. V gene TRBV7-2 combines with J gene TRBJ2-1; 11 bases fit TRBD2. The CDR3 length is 14 residues. V shed 5 bases and J 6 bases; nucleotides not matched to a gene: 3. In germline, CDR1 is SGHTA, CDR2 FQGNSA. CDR3 region: CASSLSGRANEQFF. CDR3 coding DNA: TGTGCCAGCAGCCTTAGCGGGAGGGCCAATGAGCAGTTCTTC.

The chain couples TRBV20-1 to TRBJ2-7; 7 nucleotides align to TRBD1. This CDR3 comprises 16 residues. Germline-derived CDR1 and CDR2 are DFQATT and SNEGSKA (reference sequence). J gave up 6 bases and V 3 bases, and 17 bases lay outside the gene matches. The CDR3 DNA reads as TGCAGTGCTAGTATGGGCGTGGGTAGGGGGCGATCCGAGCAGTACTTC. The encoded protein is CSASMGVGRGRSEQYF.

The rearrangement uses TRBV28 and TRBJ1-1; no firm D call. The ends were cut back, 1 base at V and 0 bases at J, with 9 bases in the middle. The CDR3 is 15 amino acids. Germline-derived CDR1 and CDR2 are MDHEN and SYDVKM. The CDR3 DNA reads as TGTGCCAGCAGTTTATATGGGAGGATGAACACTGAAGCTTTCTTT. This codes for CASSLYGRMNTEAFF.

This clone was counted many times. The V gene is TRBV28, the J gene TRBJ1-2; D possibly corresponds to TRBD1 (6 bases). Per the germline V gene, CDR1 is MDHEN and CDR2 is SYDVKM. The CDR3 is 14 amino acids. Trimming stripped 5 bases from V and 4 bases from J, with 14 bases between. The CDR3 is CASSKAKTGYGYTF. CDR3 DNA sequence: TGTGCCAGCAGTAAAGCCAAGACAGGCTATGGCTACACCTTC.

V usage is TRBV19 and J usage is TRBJ1-3, with 7 bases fitting TRBD1. The CDR3 contains 14 residues. From germline, CDR1 is LNHDA and CDR2 SQIVND (reference sequence). V trimming: 6 bases; J trimming: 3 bases; junction bases outside the gene matches: 5. CDR3 residues: CASRTQGIGNTIYF. CDR3 DNA sequence: TGTGCCAGTAGGACACAGGGGATTGGAAACACCATATATTTT.

This chain links TRBV7-9 with TRBJ2-2; 8 positions match TRBD1. There are 16 residues in the CDR3. CDR1 is SEHNR, CDR2 FQNEAQ, per germline (reference sequence). The V gene end was trimmed by 5 bases and the J gene end by 7 bases; junction bases not matched to a gene: 12. The CDR3 protein is CASSVGQGPGGGELFF. The CDR3 DNA sequence: TGTGCCAGCAGCGTCGGACAGGGCCCAGGGGGCGGGGAGCTGTTTTTT.

V usage is TRBV7-2 and J usage is TRBJ2-2; 9 bases align to TRBD2. J lost 7 bases, V lost 1 base, and 7 bases had no gene match. CDR3 size: 16 residues. Per germline, CDR1 SGHTA and CDR2 FQGNSA. CDR3 coding DNA: TGTGCCAGCAGCTTAGTGGATTCGCGGGAGGGCGGGGAGCTGTTTTTT. Its translation: CASSLVDSREGGELFF.

The chain has TRBV5-6 and TRBJ1-2, with TRBD1 identical over 7 bases. CDR1 SGHDT and CDR2 YYEEEE come from the germline V gene. The CDR3 runs 14 residues. V trimming: 0 bases; J trimming: 4 bases; junction bases outside the gene matches: 3. DNA of the CDR3: TGTGCCAGCAGCTTGGCGACAGGGATCTATGGCTACACCTTC. This encodes CASSLATGIYGYTF.

The CDR3 region has the DNA TGTGCCAGCAGTCGGCTAGCGGGAGAAAGGCAGTACTTC. Its protein product is CASSRLAGERQYF. The rearrangement uses TRBV6-2 or TRBV6-3 and TRBJ2-7; TRBD2 matches at 10 bases. The length of the CDR3 is 13 residues. The V gene's germline CDR1 is MNHEY and CDR2 SVGEGT. V dropped 5 bases and J dropped 9; count of bases not matched to a gene: 7.

CDR3 sequence reads: CASSLSGKSGETQYF. DNA of the CDR3: TGTGCCAGCAGCTTAAGCGGGAAGAGTGGGGAGACCCAGTACTTC. The J gene is TRBJ2-5, the V gene TRBV7-9; TRBD2 matches 7 bases. Unmatched junction bases numbered 8, after V lost 2 bases and J lost 5 bases. This CDR3 is built from 15 residues. Per germline, CDR1 SEHNR and CDR2 FQNEAQ (reference sequence).

V is TRBV6-2 or TRBV6-3 and J is TRBJ2-2; 10 bases fit TRBD1. Germline CDR1 reads MNHEY; CDR2 reads SVGEGT. The CDR3 consists of 17 residues. V shed 5 bases and J 4 bases; nucleotides not matched to a gene: 10. CDR3 bases: TGTGCCAGCAGTCCCCCGGGACAGGGGCCGGGCACCGGGGAGCTGTTTTTT. It yields the protein CASSPPGQGPGTGELFF.

This clone was seen once. This rearrangement joins TRBV15 to TRBJ1-5; 9 positions match TRBD1. The CDR3 extends over 15 amino acids. V shed 3 bases, J shed 11 bases, and the junction held 11 bases outside the gene matches. The V gene's germline CDR1 is LNHNV and CDR2 YYDKDF (reference sequence). Here the CDR3 DNA reads TGTGCCACCAGCAGGGATCTGACAGGGGGTCGGGCCCAGCATTTT. Translated, it gives CATSRDLTGGRAQHF.

CDR3: CAISESGQYNEQFF. The CDR3 bases are TGTGCCATCAGTGAGTCGGGGCAGTACAATGAGCAGTTCTTC. The chain carries TRBV10-3 and TRBJ2-1; TRBD1 is a possible D gene (5 bases). V lost 0 bases and J lost 4, with 7 bases in between. The length of the CDR3 is 14 residues. Germline V gene lookup returns CDR1 ENHRY and CDR2 SYGVKD.

The chain recombines TRBV25-1 with TRBJ1-4, with D perhaps matching TRBD1 (5 bases). Trimming left V 3 bases short and J 6 bases short, with 8 bases between. CDR3 length: 13 residues. Germline values: CDR1 MGHDK, CDR2 SYGVNS. The CDR3 bases are TGTGCCAGCAGTGAGTGGGGGGATGAAAAACTGTTTTTT. This codes for CASSEWGDEKLFF.

The rearrangement links TRBV7-7 to TRBJ2-5, with 12 bases lining up with TRBD2. The CDR3 consists of 21 residues. Germline V CDR1 and CDR2: SSHAT, FNYEAQ (reference sequence). The ends lost 1 base at V and 5 bases at J; junction bases unmatched: 20. In DNA form, the CDR3 reads TGTGCCAGCAGCTTAGAGTCGCTAGCGGGAGGGCCGTATCAGGTTACCGAGACCCAGTACTTC. This sequence encodes CASSLESLAGGPYQVTETQYF.

This clone occurred once. In DNA, the CDR3 is TGCGCCAGCAGCCTCCCGACAGGGGTTACCGGGGAGCTGTTTTTT. It yields the protein CASSLPTGVTGELFF. The genes are TRBV5-1 and TRBJ2-2, with 8 bases identical to TRBD1. CDR3 size: 15 residues. The V and J ends lost 4 bases and 5 bases, in that order; junction bases with no gene match: 7. Germline values: CDR1 SGHRS, CDR2 YFSETQ.